This record covers a single T cell receptor beta chain. This specimen belongs to a study of blood T cell repertoires in COVID-19. Overall study context: The study drew acute and convalescent COVID-19 samples from the United States, Italy and Spain. T cells, B-cell-depleted T cells, or PBMCs supplied cDNA or gDNA.

The protocol was immunoSEQ multiplex PCR, while the TCRdb copy is restricted to in-frame clones and leaves out a portion. The table lists roughly 300,000 clones, 86% of them singletons. This CDR3 comprises 15 residues. V dropped 1 base and J dropped 7 bases, with 17 bases sitting between them. CDR1 is SEHNR, CDR2 FQNEAQ, per germline (reference sequence). The V and J genes are TRBV7-9 and TRBJ2-7, with D possibly TRBD1 on 5 matching bases. This TCR was sampled from a woman between 25 and 40 years old with COVID-19, enrolled during active disease. The specimen sequenced was peripheral blood. CDR3 nucleotides: TGTGCCAGCAGCTTAGATCCGGGCATCAAGGGGGAGCAGTACTTC. Encoded protein: CASSLDPGIKGEQYF.